The next 18 T cell receptor beta chains were all read from a single sample in a study of CD8 T cells in Susac syndrome. Random hexamers were used to reverse transcribe an amount of roughly 0.5 to 1 ug RNA. TCRdb passed the immunoSEQ multiplex PCR reads through MiXCR, listing each CDR3 protein once. The sample has about 110,000 distinct CDR3 sequences; 94% are singletons. The source material was CD8+ T cells from PBMCs. These receptors all stem from a human donor with Susac syndrome.

This clonotype was counted once. V and J are TRBV13 and TRBJ2-3; TRBD2 matches at 8 bases. Trimming cost V 1 base and J 0 bases; bases outside gene matches: 3. Germline values: CDR1 PRHDT, CDR2 FYEKMQ (reference sequence). This CDR3 has 16 residues. CDR3 amino acids: CASSLELAASTDTQYF. CDR3 sequence (DNA): TGTGCCAGCAGCTTAGAACTAGCGGCTAGCACAGATACGCAGTATTTT.

The rearrangement uses TRBV5-4 and TRBJ2-7; the D gene is possibly TRBD2 (5 bases). The length of the CDR3 is 13 residues. Germline CDR1 is SGHNT and CDR2 is YYREEE (reference sequence). The ends were cut back, 0 bases at V and 3 bases at J, with 7 bases in the middle. CDR3 sequence reads: CASSLGGLYEQYF. The CDR3 DNA reads TGTGCCAGCAGCTTGGGCGGGCTCTACGAGCAGTACTTC. The whole variable domain, filled in from reference TRBV5-4 and TRBJ2-7, reads ETGVTQSPTHLIKTRGQQVTLRCSSQSGHNTVSWYQQALGQGPQFIFQYYREEENGRGNFPPRFSGLQFPNYSSELNVNALELDDSALYLCASSLGGLYEQYFGPGTRLTVT.

The chain joins TRBV6-6 to TRBJ2-3; possibly TRBD1 for D (5 bases). This CDR3 is built from 11 residues. Looked up from germline, CDR1 is MNHNY and CDR2 is SVGAGI (reference sequence). Trimming left V 6 bases short and J 9 bases short, with 10 bases between. The CDR3 DNA is TGTGCCAGCAGGGGGCCGAAGACGCAGTATTTT. Its translation: CASRGPKTQYF.

J is TRBJ2-5 and V is TRBV7-9, with D possibly TRBD2 on 6 matching bases. There are 16 residues in the CDR3. CDR1 and CDR2 from the germline V gene are SEHNR and FQNEAQ (reference sequence). V lost 3 bases and J 1 base, leaving 15 bases between the germline ends. CDR3 sequence: CASSFGGLGAQETQYF. The CDR3 nucleotides read TGTGCCAGCAGCTTCGGGGGATTGGGAGCCCAAGAGACCCAGTACTTC.

This chain joins TRBV24-1 and TRBJ2-1; no definite D call. This CDR3 has 12 amino acids. Germline values: CDR1 KGHDR, CDR2 SFDVKD. V shed 5 bases and J shed 5 bases, with 6 bases lying between them. The CDR3: CATSGANNEQFF. CDR3 bases: TGTGCCACCAGTGGGGCTAACAATGAGCAGTTCTTC.

The CDR3 coding sequence is TGTGCCAGCAGCGTAGATGACTCTGGCTATGGCTACACCTTC. It is translated as CASSVDDSGYGYTF. The chain has TRBV9 and TRBJ1-2, with no clear D. The CDR3 is made up of 14 amino acids. CDR1 is SGDLS and CDR2 is YYNGEE in the germline V gene. Trimming removed 0 bases at V and 4 bases at J, with 10 bases between.

The V gene is TRBV9, the J gene TRBJ2-1; D may be TRBD2 (5 bases). This CDR3 is 13 amino acids long. Germline CDR1 reads SGDLS; CDR2 reads YYNGEE. The germline V and J ends were trimmed by 4 bases and 6 bases, with 11 bases remaining between them. CDR3 residues: CASSLRTLNEQFF. CDR3 nucleotide sequence: TGTGCCAGCAGCCTCAGGACTCTCAATGAGCAGTTCTTC.

The J gene is TRBJ2-7, the V gene TRBV5-1, with no clear D. Trimming pared 0 bases from V and 5 bases from J, leaving 6 bases between. Germline lookup yields CDR1 SGHRS and CDR2 YFSETQ. CDR3 size: 12 residues. The CDR3: CASSLANHEQYF. The CDR3 bases are TGCGCCAGCAGCTTGGCCAACCACGAGCAGTACTTC.

The genes are TRBV6-5 and TRBJ1-2; 7 bases map to TRBD1. The CDR3 sequence is 13 residues long. V lost 6 bases, J lost 4 bases, and 5 bases stayed unmatched. The V gene's germline CDR1 is MNHEY and CDR2 SVGAGI. The CDR3 DNA is TGTGCCAGCAGCCGTGACAGGGTCTATGGCTACACCTTC. Translating gives CASSRDRVYGYTF.

V and J are TRBV20-1 and TRBJ2-5, with D perhaps being TRBD1 or TRBD2 (5 bases each). The CDR3 has 15 amino acids. Germline CDR1 DFQATT, CDR2 SNEGSKA (reference sequence). Trimming left V 1 base short and J 5 bases short, with 17 bases between. CDR3 protein: CSARAPPGPDETQYF. The CDR3 DNA follows: TGCAGTGCTAGAGCCCCTCCGGGACCCGATGAGACCCAGTACTTC.

This chain connects TRBV11-2 to TRBJ1-2, with D unclear. The CDR3 consists of 13 residues. Germline V lookup: CDR1 SGHAT, CDR2 FQNNGV. Trimming stripped 5 bases from V and 8 bases from J, with 15 bases between. The CDR3 is CASSHPVTAGYTF. CDR3 DNA: TGTGCCAGCAGCCACCCGGTGACGGCAGGCTACACCTTC.

The V gene is TRBV6-1, the J gene TRBJ2-6; 14 bases are a match to TRBD2. The CDR3 is made up of 19 amino acids. V was pared by 6 bases and J by 0 bases, with 7 bases of the junction left unmatched. Per the germline V gene, CDR1 is MNHNS and CDR2 is SASEGT. The DNA of the CDR3 is TGTGCCAGCAGCCTCTGGACTAGCGGGGGGAACTCTGGGGCCAACGTCCTGACTTTC. Its protein product is CASSLWTSGGNSGANVLTF.

J is TRBJ2-3 and V is TRBV4-1; D tentatively fits TRBD1 or TRBD2 (5 bases each). This CDR3 spans 14 amino acids. Deletions cut 0 bases from V and 1 base from J, with 5 bases between. In germline, CDR1 is MGHRA, CDR2 YSYEKL. The CDR3 DNA is TGCGCCAGCAGCCAAGAGGGGGGCACAGATACGCAGTATTTT. This sequence encodes CASSQEGGTDTQYF.

This rearrangement joins TRBV9 to TRBJ2-5; 9 positions agree with TRBD1. V shed 3 bases and J 4 bases; nucleotides not matched to a gene: 10. There are 16 residues in the CDR3. Germline-derived CDR1 and CDR2 are SGDLS and YYNGEE. CDR3 bases: TGTGCCAGCAGCGGGACAGGGGAAGGCCAAAGAGAGACCCAGTACTTC. Translation gives CASSGTGEGQRETQYF.

The V call is TRBV10-2, the J call TRBJ1-2; possibly TRBD1 for D (5 bases). The CDR3 has 14 amino acids. The V end lost 2 bases, the J end lost 1 base, and 8 bases lay between the germline ends. Germline CDR1 WSHSY, CDR2 SAAADI. CDR3 nucleotide sequence: TGCGCCAGCAGTGAGAGGACATATAACTATGGCTACACCTTC. Its translation: CASSERTYNYGYTF.

The genes are TRBV7-9 and TRBJ2-5; 7 bases map to TRBD2. After removal of 2 bases from V and 4 bases from J, the junction contained 7 bases not matched to a gene. Looked up from germline, CDR1 is SEHNR and CDR2 is FQNEAQ (reference sequence). This CDR3 region has 15 residues. The CDR3 loop is CASSLLSGGGETQYF. The CDR3 region has the DNA TGTGCCAGCAGCTTACTGTCGGGCGGGGGAGAGACCCAGTACTTC.

The chain is built from TRBV4-3 and TRBJ2-3; D is perhaps TRBD1 or TRBD2 (6 bases each). The CDR3 is 16 amino acids. Germline loops: CDR1 LGHNA, CDR2 YSLEER. V was clipped by 0 bases and J by 5 bases, with 15 bases between them. The CDR3 loop is CASSQDLRGGGDTQYF. CDR3 nucleotide sequence: TGCGCCAGCAGCCAAGATCTAAGAGGAGGGGGAGATACGCAGTATTTT.

J is TRBJ1-1 and V is TRBV19; no firm D call. The CDR3 runs to 14 residues. Germline CDR1 LNHDA, CDR2 SQIVND (reference sequence). With 6 bases removed from V and 0 bases from J, the gap between germline ends came to 11 bases. CDR3 sequence reads: CASRPGRLNTEAFF. The CDR3 bases are TGTGCCAGTAGGCCTGGAAGGCTGAACACTGAAGCTTTCTTT.